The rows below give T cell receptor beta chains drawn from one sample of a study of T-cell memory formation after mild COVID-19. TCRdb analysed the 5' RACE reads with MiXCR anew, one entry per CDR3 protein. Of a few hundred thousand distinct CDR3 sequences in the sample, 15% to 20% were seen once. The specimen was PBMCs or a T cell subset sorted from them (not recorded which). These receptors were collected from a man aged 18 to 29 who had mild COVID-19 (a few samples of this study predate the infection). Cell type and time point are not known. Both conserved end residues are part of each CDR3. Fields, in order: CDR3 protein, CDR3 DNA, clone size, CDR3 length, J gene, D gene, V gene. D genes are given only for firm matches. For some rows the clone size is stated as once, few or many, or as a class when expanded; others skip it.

cdr3_aa: CSVEGQPWETQYF; cdr3_nt: TGCAGCGTTGAAGGACAGCCTTGGGAGACCCAGTACTTC; clone_size: few; cdr3_length: 13; j_call: TRBJ2-5; d_call: -; v_call: TRBV29-1
cdr3_aa: CASSSGGYTGELFF; cdr3_nt: TGTGCCAGCAGCTCTGGGGGCTACACCGGGGAGCTGTTTTTT; clone_size: -; cdr3_length: 14; j_call: TRBJ2-2; d_call: -; v_call: TRBV11-2
cdr3_aa: CASSLGTSYYEQYF; cdr3_nt: TGTGCCAGCAGTTTGGGGACATCCTACTACGAGCAGTACTTC; clone_size: many; cdr3_length: 14; j_call: TRBJ2-7; d_call: -; v_call: TRBV12-3/TRBV12-4
cdr3_aa: CASSWGQWNTEAFF; cdr3_nt: TGTGCCAGCAGCTGGGGACAGTGGAACACTGAAGCTTTCTTT; clone_size: few; cdr3_length: 14; j_call: TRBJ1-1; d_call: TRBD1; v_call: TRBV7-2
cdr3_aa: CASSSGQGATEAFF; cdr3_nt: TGCGCCAGCAGCTCCGGACAGGGGGCGACTGAAGCTTTCTTT; clone_size: few; cdr3_length: 14; j_call: TRBJ1-1; d_call: TRBD1; v_call: TRBV5-1
cdr3_aa: CASSQEGMFQGGTQYF; cdr3_nt: TGTGCCAGCAGCCAAGAGGGGATGTTCCAGGGAGGTACGCAGTATTTT; clone_size: -; cdr3_length: 16; j_call: TRBJ2-3; d_call: -; v_call: TRBV3-1
cdr3_aa: CASSQETGGGGELFF; cdr3_nt: TGCGCCAGCAGCCAAGAAACAGGGGGCGGAGGGGAGCTGTTTTTT; clone_size: few; cdr3_length: 15; j_call: TRBJ2-2; d_call: TRBD1; v_call: TRBV4-1
cdr3_aa: CASSLEGASGNTIYF; cdr3_nt: TGTGCCAGCAGTTTAGAGGGGGCCTCTGGAAACACCATATATTTT; clone_size: -; cdr3_length: 15; j_call: TRBJ1-3; d_call: TRBD1; v_call: TRBV12-3/TRBV12-4
cdr3_aa: CASSLALAEDTGELFF; cdr3_nt: TGCGCCAGCAGCTTGGCCCTGGCAGAGGACACCGGGGAGCTGTTTTTT; clone_size: -; cdr3_length: 16; j_call: TRBJ2-2; d_call: -; v_call: TRBV5-1
cdr3_aa: CASSYSGGAVKTQYF; cdr3_nt: TGTGCCAGCAGTTATAGCGGGGGGGCCGTGAAGACCCAGTACTTC; clone_size: -; cdr3_length: 15; j_call: TRBJ2-5; d_call: TRBD2; v_call: TRBV6-5
cdr3_aa: CASSKNRRGYTF; cdr3_nt: TGTGCCAGCAGCAAAAATCGCCGAGGCTACACCTTC; clone_size: -; cdr3_length: 12; j_call: TRBJ1-2; d_call: -; v_call: TRBV21-1
cdr3_aa: CSVGGADEQFF; cdr3_nt: TGCAGTGTCGGGGGGGCGGATGAGCAGTTCTTC; clone_size: -; cdr3_length: 11; j_call: TRBJ2-1; d_call: TRBD2; v_call: TRBV20-1
cdr3_aa: CASSPMDSSPLHF; cdr3_nt: TGTGCCAGCAGTCCGATGGACAGTTCACCCCTCCACTTT; clone_size: few; cdr3_length: 13; j_call: TRBJ1-6; d_call: -; v_call: TRBV27
cdr3_aa: CASSAGTPTDTQYF; cdr3_nt: TGTGCCAGCAGCGCCGGGACTCCCACAGATACGCAGTATTTT; clone_size: few; cdr3_length: 14; j_call: TRBJ2-3; d_call: -; v_call: TRBV9
cdr3_aa: CASSATTGGIEQYF; cdr3_nt: TGTGCCAGCAGTGCGACGACAGGGGGCATCGAGCAGTACTTC; clone_size: few; cdr3_length: 14; j_call: TRBJ2-7; d_call: TRBD1; v_call: TRBV12-3/TRBV12-4
cdr3_aa: CASSLAGGGVSDEQFF; cdr3_nt: TGCGCCAGCAGCTTGGCGGGCGGGGGAGTATCGGATGAGCAGTTCTTC; clone_size: -; cdr3_length: 16; j_call: TRBJ2-1; d_call: TRBD2; v_call: TRBV5-1
cdr3_aa: CASSSGQGPPGYTF; cdr3_nt: TGCGCCAGCAGCTCGGGACAGGGGCCGCCCGGCTACACCTTC; clone_size: few; cdr3_length: 14; j_call: TRBJ1-2; d_call: TRBD1; v_call: TRBV5-1
cdr3_aa: CASSHLQETQYF; cdr3_nt: TGTGCCAGCAGCCACCTCCAAGAGACCCAGTACTTC; clone_size: few; cdr3_length: 12; j_call: TRBJ2-5; d_call: -; v_call: TRBV4-2
cdr3_aa: CASSELGIDTEAFF; cdr3_nt: TGTGCCAGCAGTGAGTTAGGGATCGACACTGAAGCTTTCTTT; clone_size: -; cdr3_length: 14; j_call: TRBJ1-1; d_call: -; v_call: TRBV2
cdr3_aa: CASSTRQGRTETQYF; cdr3_nt: TGTGCCAGCAGCACCAGACAGGGGCGGACAGAGACCCAGTACTTC; clone_size: few; cdr3_length: 15; j_call: TRBJ2-5; d_call: TRBD1; v_call: TRBV6-2/TRBV6-3
cdr3_aa: CASRNSRNTEAFF; cdr3_nt: TGTGCCAGCCGAAACAGTAGGAACACTGAAGCTTTCTTT; clone_size: few; cdr3_length: 13; j_call: TRBJ1-1; d_call: -; v_call: TRBV12-3/TRBV12-4
cdr3_aa: CATSDPSGQGANVDQPQHF; cdr3_nt: TGTGCCACCAGTGATCCCTCGGGACAGGGGGCTAATGTGGATCAGCCCCAGCATTTT; clone_size: few; cdr3_length: 19; j_call: TRBJ1-5; d_call: TRBD1; v_call: TRBV24-1
cdr3_aa: CASSASAGDNTEAFF; cdr3_nt: TGTGCCAGCAGCGCTTCTGCGGGGGACAACACTGAAGCTTTCTTT; clone_size: -; cdr3_length: 15; j_call: TRBJ1-1; d_call: -; v_call: TRBV7-2
cdr3_aa: CASSLLLSGRGGYTF; cdr3_nt: TGTGCCAGCAGTTTATTACTGTCAGGCCGGGGTGGCTACACCTTC; clone_size: -; cdr3_length: 15; j_call: TRBJ1-2; d_call: -; v_call: TRBV12-3/TRBV12-4
cdr3_aa: CASSAHRAFYPDTQYF; cdr3_nt: TGTGCCAGCAGTGCCCACAGGGCGTTTTATCCAGATACGCAGTATTTT; clone_size: -; cdr3_length: 16; j_call: TRBJ2-3; d_call: -; v_call: TRBV12-3/TRBV12-4
cdr3_aa: CASSQVPRSAARNTGELFF; cdr3_nt: TGTGCCAGCAGCCAAGTGCCCCGTAGCGCAGCCCGGAACACCGGGGAGCTGTTTTTT; clone_size: -; cdr3_length: 19; j_call: TRBJ2-2; d_call: -; v_call: TRBV4-2
cdr3_aa: CASSLGDSNYGYTF; cdr3_nt: TGCGCCAGCAGCTTGGGGGACAGCAACTATGGCTACACCTTC; clone_size: few; cdr3_length: 14; j_call: TRBJ1-2; d_call: TRBD1; v_call: TRBV5-1
cdr3_aa: CASSLGLSGTEAFF; cdr3_nt: TGTGCCAGCAGCTTAGGGCTTTCTGGCACTGAAGCTTTCTTT; clone_size: -; cdr3_length: 14; j_call: TRBJ1-1; d_call: -; v_call: TRBV7-2
cdr3_aa: CASRDDSALYNEQFF; cdr3_nt: TGTGCCAGCAGGGATGACAGCGCCCTTTACAATGAGCAGTTCTTC; clone_size: -; cdr3_length: 15; j_call: TRBJ2-1; d_call: -; v_call: TRBV11-2
cdr3_aa: CASSLWPGEQFF; cdr3_nt: TGTGCCAGCAGCTTGTGGCCGGGTGAGCAGTTCTTC; clone_size: few; cdr3_length: 12; j_call: TRBJ2-1; d_call: -; v_call: TRBV5-6
cdr3_aa: CASLQAGTGTEAFF; cdr3_nt: TGTGCCAGCTTACAAGCCGGGACGGGGACTGAAGCTTTCTTT; clone_size: -; cdr3_length: 14; j_call: TRBJ1-1; d_call: -; v_call: TRBV27
cdr3_aa: CASTRTADDHGQYF; cdr3_nt: TGTGCCAGCACCAGGACAGCCGATGATCATGGGCAGTACTTC; clone_size: -; cdr3_length: 14; j_call: TRBJ2-7; d_call: -; v_call: TRBV7-2
cdr3_aa: CATSREEGRPNSPLHF; cdr3_nt: TGTGCCACCAGCAGAGAGGAGGGACGGCCAAATTCACCCCTCCACTTT; clone_size: -; cdr3_length: 16; j_call: TRBJ1-6; d_call: -; v_call: TRBV15
cdr3_aa: CASIVTGELFF; cdr3_nt: TGTGCCAGCATAGTCACCGGGGAGCTGTTTTTT; clone_size: few; cdr3_length: 11; j_call: TRBJ2-2; d_call: -; v_call: TRBV7-9
cdr3_aa: CASSLANSLYEQYF; cdr3_nt: TGCGCCAGCAGCTTGGCGAACAGCCTCTACGAGCAGTACTTC; clone_size: many; cdr3_length: 14; j_call: TRBJ2-7; d_call: -; v_call: TRBV5-1
cdr3_aa: CASSLRGGGNSPLHF; cdr3_nt: TGTGCCAGCAGCTTGCGAGGGGGAGGAAATTCACCCCTCCACTTT; clone_size: few; cdr3_length: 15; j_call: TRBJ1-6; d_call: -; v_call: TRBV7-8
cdr3_aa: CSARDSGGTNVLTF; cdr3_nt: TGCAGTGCTAGAGATTCCGGGGGAACCAACGTCCTGACTTTC; clone_size: -; cdr3_length: 14; j_call: TRBJ2-6; d_call: -; v_call: TRBV20-1